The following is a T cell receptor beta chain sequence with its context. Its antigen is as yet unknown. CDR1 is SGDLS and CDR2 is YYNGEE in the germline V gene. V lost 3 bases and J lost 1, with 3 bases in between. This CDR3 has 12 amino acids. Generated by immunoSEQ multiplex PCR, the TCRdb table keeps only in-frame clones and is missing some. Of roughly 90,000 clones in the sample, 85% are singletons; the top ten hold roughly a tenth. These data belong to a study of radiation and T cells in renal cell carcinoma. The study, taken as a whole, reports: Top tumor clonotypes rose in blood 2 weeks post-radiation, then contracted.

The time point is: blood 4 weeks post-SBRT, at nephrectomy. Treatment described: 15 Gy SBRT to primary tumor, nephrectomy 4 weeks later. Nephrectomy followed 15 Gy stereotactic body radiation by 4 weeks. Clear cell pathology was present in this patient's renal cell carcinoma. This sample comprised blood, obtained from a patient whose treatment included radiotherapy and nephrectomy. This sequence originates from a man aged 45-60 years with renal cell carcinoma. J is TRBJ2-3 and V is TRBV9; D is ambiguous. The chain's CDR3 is CASSERTDTQYF. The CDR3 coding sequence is TGTGCCAGCAGCGAACGCACAGATACGCAGTATTTT.